This T cell receptor (beta chain) is drawn from a study of CD49a tissue-resident CD8 T cells in human skin (dated by TCRdb to 2017 to 2019). Some background on the complete study: Subsets of tissue-resident memory CD8+ T cells in human skin, defined by their expression of CD49a, CD69 and CD103, were what the study examined.

For roughly five healthy donors, sorted CD8+ T cells taken from blood, dermis and epidermis had their TCR beta CDR3 regions analysed. Both blood and skin samples were provided by each TCR-sequenced donor, and all TCR-sequenced donors were healthy individuals. CD8+ T cell populations were isolated by sorting before TCR beta sequencing. Libraries were built with the immunoSEQ multiplex PCR assay. Concerning the study's data processing: Frequencies of TCR V beta family usage were compared among the sorted CD8+ T cell populations from blood, dermis and epidermis. TCRdb obtained this table from immuneACCESS and retained in-frame rearrangements with V and J assigned. These tables miss some clones; where compared with another copy, unresolved V genes account for less than half of the shortfall, and the remainder is unexplained. V, J and clone size derive from that table, while D and trimming were established from the DNA sequence. The sample data list about 1,500 clones, and about 68% of these were observed just once. Roughly a third of the sample rests with the top ten.

Comments on this clone: The antigen this receptor binds is unknown. It has no much larger one-base neighbor in the sample; base qualities were not kept.

The germline V gene gives CDR1 as SNHLY and CDR2 as FYNNEI. Spanning cysteine to phenylalanine, the CDR3 consists of 13 amino acids. Kept here is only the CDR3 DNA, which spans 39 bases and is read in frame from base 1. V is pruned by 8 bases and J by 3 bases, leaving 6 bases of the junction without a gene match. What was sequenced was CLA- CD8+ effector memory T cells sorted from blood. The sequence was obtained from a human donor in good health. Recombination connected TRBV2 to TRBJ2-7; TRBD2 aligns with 8 central bases. DNA sequence: TGTGCCAGCGGGACTAGTCTTCTCTACGAGCAGTACTTC. Its translation reads: CASGTSLLYEQYF.